These 27 T cell receptor beta chains were all obtained from the same sample, sequenced in a study of identical twins. TCRdb analysed the 5' RACE reads with MiXCR anew, one entry per CDR3 protein. The repertoire holds about 250,000 distinct CDR3 sequences, with more than 12% as singletons. Material for sequencing was memory (CD45RO+) T cells sorted from blood. The receptors were gathered from a woman between 18 and 29 years old in good health.

The V call is TRBV6-2 or TRBV6-3, the J call TRBJ2-1, with a weak D call TRBD2 (6 bases). V lost 5 bases and J 6 bases, leaving 14 bases between the germline ends. The V gene's germline CDR1 is MNHEY and CDR2 SVGEGT. The CDR3 runs 14 residues. CDR3 sequence (DNA): TGTGCCAGCAGTACTGAGCGGGCCACCAATGAGCAGTTCTTC. This sequence encodes CASSTERATNEQFF.

Ten or more counts support this clonotype. The rearrangement links TRBV6-6 to TRBJ1-1; D not certain. The V end was cut by 6 bases, the J end by 0 bases, with 5 bases between. This CDR3 is 12 amino acids long. In germline, CDR1 is MNHNY, CDR2 SVGAGI (reference sequence). CDR3 loop: CASSLLNTEAFF. The CDR3 DNA reads as TGTGCCAGCAGCCTATTGAACACTGAAGCTTTCTTT.

This clonotype was recorded a few times. CDR3 in amino acids: CASSQEGSGVGYTF. For the CDR3, the DNA is TGCGCCAGCAGCCAAGAGGGTTCAGGGGTCGGCTACACCTTC. The chain couples TRBV4-3 to TRBJ1-2; D is perhaps TRBD1 (6 bases). CDR3 size: 14 residues. Looked up from germline, CDR1 is LGHNA and CDR2 is YSLEER. Between the trimmed V and J ends, which lost 0 bases and 8 bases, there was a span of 13 bases.

V usage is TRBV6-2 or TRBV6-3 and J usage is TRBJ2-4, with D possibly being TRBD2 (6 bases). The CDR3 is made up of 13 amino acids. Germline values: CDR1 MNHEY, CDR2 SVGEGT. Trimming pared 6 bases from V and 8 bases from J, leaving 14 bases between. The CDR3 region has the DNA TGTGCCAGCAGACGGACGGGAGAGGACATTCAGTACTTC. It codes for CASRRTGEDIQYF.

In this sample, this clonotype turned up a few times. At one boundary the junction diverges from the germline segment, which might be a read error. The gene calls are TRBV7-7 and TRBJ2-3; no clear D gene. The CDR3 consists of 13 residues. CDR1 and CDR2 from the germline V gene are SSHAT and FNYEAQ (reference sequence). CDR3 sequence (DNA): TGTGCAAGCACTCCCATAACAACAGATACGCAGTATTTT. This translates into CASTPITTDTQYF.

This chain joins TRBV7-9 and TRBJ2-7, with TRBD2 matching 7 bases. Germline V gene sequence: CDR1 SEHNR, CDR2 FQNEAQ (reference sequence). J was trimmed by 9 bases and V by 1 base; bases with no gene match: 6. The CDR3 loop spans 13 amino acids. CDR3 region: CASSLDGGSVQYF. The CDR3 nucleotides are TGTGCCAGCAGCTTAGACGGCGGGAGTGTGCAGTACTTC.

This clonotype has at least ten counts. The V gene is TRBV29-1, the J gene TRBJ2-6; the D is unclear. Germline V lookup: CDR1 SQVTM, CDR2 ANQGSEA. The germline V and J ends were trimmed by 6 bases and 1 base, with 13 bases remaining between them. The CDR3 extends over 15 amino acids. As DNA, the CDR3 is TGCAGCGTAGACTCTTCAGGTTCTGGGGCCAACGTCCTGACTTTC. Translated, it gives CSVDSSGSGANVLTF.

In its sample, this clonotype was seen a few times. The chain uses TRBV12-3 or TRBV12-4 and TRBJ1-3; no clear D. V shed 1 base and J shed 0 bases, with 7 bases lying between them. The CDR3 loop spans 15 amino acids. DNA for the CDR3: TGTGCCAGCAGTTTAGAGAGACTCTCTGGAAACACCATATATTTT. Its protein is CASSLERLSGNTIYF.

The chain is built from TRBV7-6 and TRBJ1-1; the match to TRBD1 covers 9 bases. V dropped 3 bases and J dropped 12; count of bases not matched to a gene: 11. CDR1 and CDR2 (germline): SGHVS, FNYEAQ. This CDR3 spans 14 amino acids. As DNA, the CDR3 is TGTGCCAGCAGCTTGGGGGGGGGACAGGGTCTAACTTTCTTT. This sequence encodes CASSLGGGQGLTFF.

The chain combines TRBV5-1 with TRBJ2-5; 12 bases agree with TRBD2. The germline V gene encodes CDR1 SGHRS and CDR2 YFSETQ. V lost 4 bases, J lost 5 bases, and 9 bases stayed unmatched. The CDR3 has 16 amino acids. The CDR3 region is CASSRRLAGVGETQYF. In DNA form, the CDR3 reads TGCGCCAGCAGCCGGAGACTAGCGGGAGTGGGCGAGACCCAGTACTTC.

This clonotype was seen just once. The V and J genes are TRBV27 and TRBJ1-2, with TRBD1 matching 9 bases. Germline V gene sequence: CDR1 MNHEY, CDR2 SMNVEV (reference sequence). There are 13 residues in the CDR3. V was pared by 6 bases and J by 8 bases, with 7 bases of the junction left unmatched. The CDR3 protein is CASSQGTGIGYTF. The CDR3 DNA follows: TGTGCCAGCAGCCAAGGGACAGGGATAGGCTACACCTTC.

The table lists this clonotype with many counts. The chain carries TRBV29-1 and TRBJ1-1; D is ambiguous. This CDR3 has 14 amino acids. Trimming removed 1 base at V and 4 bases at J, with 13 bases between. Germline V gives CDR1 SQVTM, CDR2 ANQGSEA. CDR3 protein: CSVEGGSGATEAFF. The DNA for the CDR3 is TGCAGCGTTGAAGGTGGTAGTGGCGCCACTGAAGCTTTCTTT.

The J gene is TRBJ2-7, the V gene TRBV11-2, with TRBD2 matching over 12 bases. Germline V gene sequence: CDR1 SGHAT, CDR2 FQNNGV. CDR3 size: 15 residues. With 7 bases clipped from V and 4 bases from J, the junction kept 8 bases outside the gene matches. The DNA for the CDR3 is TGTGCCAGCACCGCATGGGGGACTAGCGGGTACGAGCAGTACTTC. Translation gives CASTAWGTSGYEQYF.

This sequence joins TRBV7-8 and TRBJ2-1, with 10 bases lining up with TRBD2. This CDR3 is 18 amino acids long. The germline CDR1 and CDR2 sequences are SGHVS and FQNEAQ. V was pared by 3 bases and J by 1 base, with 9 bases of the junction left unmatched. CDR3 coding DNA: TGTGCCAGCAGCTTGAGCCTAGCGGGAGACTTTTCCTACAATGAGCAGTTCTTC. This sequence encodes CASSLSLAGDFSYNEQFF.

The CDR3 DNA follows: TGCGCCAGCACCCCTCTCCTTACAGAGAACACTGAAGCTTTCTTT. This translates into CASTPLLTENTEAFF. This chain connects TRBV5-1 to TRBJ1-1; D is ambiguous. V was clipped by 6 bases and J by 1 base, with 16 bases between them. Germline CDR1 reads SGHRS; CDR2 reads YFSETQ. The CDR3 runs 15 residues.

This clonotype has a count of ten or more. This chain links TRBV6-2 or TRBV6-3 with TRBJ2-4; D call uncertain. This CDR3 region has 11 residues. In germline, CDR1 is MNHEY, CDR2 SVGEGT. Trimming shortened V by 2 bases and J by 10 bases, and 6 bases separated the two germline ends. The DNA of the CDR3 is TGTGCCAGCAGTTACGATTCTATTCAGTACTTC. Translated: CASSYDSIQYF.

This clonotype was recorded many times. The chain carries TRBV12-3 or TRBV12-4 and TRBJ2-7; the match to TRBD2 covers 11 bases. The length of the CDR3 is 15 residues. V lost 6 bases to trimming and J lost 2 bases; unmatched junction nucleotides: 6. The CDR3 sequence is CASSSLAGGPYEQYF. In DNA form, the CDR3 reads TGTGCCAGCAGCTCCTTAGCGGGAGGGCCCTACGAGCAGTACTTC.

The chain employs TRBV15 and TRBJ2-3; 12 positions match TRBD2. Germline V CDR1 and CDR2: LNHNV, YYDKDF (reference sequence). The CDR3 runs to 16 residues. With V trimmed by 8 bases and J by 0 bases, 6 bases remained unmatched. For the CDR3, the DNA is TGTGCCACCCGCCCGGGACTAGCGGGCAGCACAGATACGCAGTATTTT. Translated, it gives CATRPGLAGSTDTQYF.

There are a few counts of this clonotype. V usage is TRBV30 and J usage is TRBJ2-1, with TRBD2 matching over 10 bases. Trimming cost V 2 bases and J 9 bases; bases outside gene matches: 4. The CDR3 length is 13 residues. The V gene's germline CDR1 is GTSNPN and CDR2 SVGIG (reference sequence). DNA for the CDR3: TGTGCCTGGAGTCTAGGACTAGCGGCTGAGCAGTTCTTC. It translates to CAWSLGLAAEQFF.

In its sample, this clonotype was seen a few times. The rearrangement joins TRBV11-3 to TRBJ2-1; D may be TRBD2 (7 bases). CDR1 is SGHNT, CDR2 YENEEA, per germline. The V end lost 5 bases, the J end lost 4 bases, and 12 bases lay between the germline ends. The CDR3 sequence is 14 residues long. The CDR3 region has the DNA TGTGCCAGCAGCAAGGGGGGGGATTACAATGAGCAGTTCTTC. It translates to CASSKGGDYNEQFF. The full variable domain, in which reference TRBV11-3 and TRBJ2-1 provide the parts outside the CDR3, is EAGVVQSPRYKIIEKKQPVAFWCNPISGHNTLYWYLQNLGQGPELLIRYENEEAVDDSQLPKDRFSAERLKGVDSTLKIQPAELGDSAVYLCASSKGGDYNEQFFGPGTRLTVL.

The chain carries TRBV30 and TRBJ2-7; D might be TRBD1 (6 bases). Between the trimmed V and J ends, which lost 3 bases and 6 bases, there was a span of 21 bases. The germline CDR1 and CDR2 sequences are GTSNPN and SVGIG (reference sequence). The CDR3 is 15 amino acids. This CDR3 is CAWREGAGVPSEQYF. In nucleotides, the CDR3 is TGTGCCTGGAGAGAAGGAGCAGGGGTCCCCTCCGAGCAGTACTTC.

The chain uses TRBV20-1 and TRBJ1-1; tentative D call: TRBD1 (6 bases). The CDR3 is 13 amino acids. Per germline, CDR1 DFQATT and CDR2 SNEGSKA (reference sequence). V lost 2 bases to trimming and J lost 11 bases, with 18 bases between them. CDR3 loop: CSARSPGQPWAFF. CDR3 nucleotide sequence: TGCAGTGCTAGATCACCGGGACAACCTTGGGCTTTCTTT.

This clonotype was recorded at least ten times. This chain connects TRBV20-1 to TRBJ2-1; 9 nucleotides align to TRBD2. The V gene's germline CDR1 is DFQATT and CDR2 SNEGSKA (reference sequence). With 0 bases clipped from V and 5 bases from J, the junction kept 8 bases outside the gene matches. The CDR3 spans 16 residues. The CDR3, as DNA: TGCAGTGCTAGAGATGTGCTAGCGGGAATTAACAATGAGCAGTTCTTC. This codes for CSARDVLAGINNEQFF.

This clonotype has a count of ten or more. This chain joins TRBV5-1 and TRBJ2-2, with D hard to call. V was trimmed by 1 base and J by 2 bases, leaving 3 bases between them. This CDR3 spans 13 amino acids. Germline assignment: CDR1 SGHRS and CDR2 YFSETQ. Here the CDR3 reads CASSLKNTGELFF. In DNA, the CDR3 is TGCGCCAGCAGCTTGAAAAACACCGGGGAGCTGTTTTTT.

This clonotype was recorded once. V usage is TRBV19 and J usage is TRBJ2-1, with 7 positions matching TRBD2. The CDR3 extends over 14 amino acids. V lost 7 bases to trimming and J lost 5 bases; unmatched junction nucleotides: 8. CDR1 and CDR2 from the germline V gene are LNHDA and SQIVND (reference sequence). CDR3 DNA: TGTGCCAGTAAGGCCAGACTAGCTCACAATGAGCAGTTCTTC. Translating gives CASKARLAHNEQFF.

The V and J genes are TRBV5-1 and TRBJ1-1; the D is unclear. The CDR3 covers 12 residues. Germline V gene lookup returns CDR1 SGHRS and CDR2 YFSETQ. V lost 4 bases, J lost 6 bases, and 10 bases lay in between. CDR3 sequence: CASSGRGAEAFF. The CDR3, as DNA: TGCGCCAGCAGCGGACGCGGGGCTGAAGCTTTCTTT.

The chain's CDR3 is CASSWGAEGTDTQYF. The CDR3 DNA reads TGCGCCAGCAGCTGGGGGGCGGAGGGTACAGATACGCAGTATTTT. The J gene is TRBJ2-3, the V gene TRBV5-1; TRBD1 or TRBD2 may be the D gene (6 bases each). CDR3 length: 15 residues. Germline V gene lookup returns CDR1 SGHRS and CDR2 YFSETQ. V shed 3 bases and J shed 3 bases, with 14 bases lying between them.